The 20 T cell receptor beta chains below were found in one sample sequenced in a study of Graves' ophthalmopathy and Graves' hyperthyroidism. Using RNA transcripts, the TCR beta CDR3 regions were amplified. An initial RT-PCR round employing HTBI primers preceded a second-round multiplex PCR. TCRdb itself ran the multiplex PCR reads through MiXCR, one entry per CDR3 protein. The sample shows roughly 500,000 distinct CDR3 sequences, approximately 14% of them seen only once. The specimen was blood. These receptors all stem from a woman aged 25 to 45 with Graves' ophthalmopathy.

The chain joins TRBV20-1 to TRBJ2-7, with a weak D call TRBD1 (6 bases). The CDR3 is made up of 12 amino acids. Trimming removed 6 bases from V and 2 bases from J, with 11 bases in between. The germline V gene has CDR1 DFQATT and CDR2 SNEGSKA (reference sequence). The CDR3 here is CSATGGPYEQYF. The CDR3 DNA reads as TGCAGTGCGACAGGCGGGCCCTACGAGCAGTACTTC.

Notes on this clonotype: Being one base from a much bigger clone, this may be a read error. The chain uses TRBV6-2 or TRBV6-3 and TRBJ2-5; TRBD2 might be the D (6 bases). Germline V gene lookup returns CDR1 MNHEY and CDR2 SVGEGT. V was cut by 4 bases and J by 1 base, with 19 bases left in between. The CDR3 length is 17 residues. The DNA of the CDR3 is TGTGCCAGCAGTTGCCGGGACTGGTCTTCGCTCCAAGAGACCCAGTACTTC. This translates into CASSCRDWSSLQETQYF.

This clonotype has ten or more counts. The V call is TRBV12-3 or TRBV12-4, the J call TRBJ1-2; 8 bases align to TRBD1. The trim removed 7 bases at V and 4 bases at J, leaving 8 bases unmatched. The CDR3 extends over 14 amino acids. CDR3 residues: CASNTGQGSYGYTF. The CDR3 DNA reads TGTGCCAGCAACACCGGACAGGGCTCCTATGGCTACACCTTC.

This clonotype was counted a few times. The V gene is TRBV30, the J gene TRBJ1-1; D is uncertain. The CDR3 length is 11 residues. The germline V gene encodes CDR1 GTSNPN and CDR2 SVGIG (reference sequence). Trimming shortened V by 3 bases and J by 8 bases, and 10 bases separated the two germline ends. CDR3 DNA sequence: TGTGCCTGGAGCGCTCTGGGGGAAGCTTTCTTT. Protein product: CAWSALGEAFF.

This chain joins TRBV11-2 and TRBJ2-7, with a weak D call TRBD1 (6 bases). The CDR3 loop spans 14 amino acids. Trimming removed 8 bases at V and 4 bases at J, with 18 bases between. Germline values: CDR1 SGHAT, CDR2 FQNNGV. In nucleotides, the CDR3 is TGTGCCAGCGCAGCTTTAGGGACACTTTACGAGCAGTACTTC. This sequence encodes CASAALGTLYEQYF.

The sample holds many counts of this clonotype. This chain uses TRBV4-2 with TRBJ1-5; tentative D call: TRBD1 (6 bases). Germline V gene data show CDR1 as LGHNA and CDR2 as YNFKEQ. The CDR3 runs to 16 residues. V shed 4 bases and J shed 0 bases, with 13 bases lying between them. The DNA of the CDR3 is TGTGCCAGCAGCCTCCTATCAGGGGATAGCAATCAGCCCCAGCATTTT. Protein sequence: CASSLLSGDSNQPQHF.

There are many counts of this clonotype. The rearrangement links TRBV30 to TRBJ2-2; TRBD2 matches at 11 bases. The CDR3 covers 15 residues. Per germline, CDR1 GTSNPN and CDR2 SVGIG (reference sequence). V trimming: 2 bases; J trimming: 6 bases; junction bases outside the gene matches: 5. In DNA, the CDR3 is TGTGCCTGGAGTACCCTAGCGGGGGGTGCCGGGGAGCTGTTTTTT. Residues: CAWSTLAGGAGELFF.

This clonotype was detected ten times or more. The chain has TRBV6-5 and TRBJ1-6, with D hard to call. Germline V CDR1 and CDR2: MNHEY, SVGAGI. Trimming removed 0 bases at V and 4 bases at J, with 10 bases between. The CDR3 has 16 residues. CDR3 protein: CASSYSWKNYNSPLHF. In DNA, the CDR3 is TGTGCCAGCAGTTACTCATGGAAGAATTATAATTCACCCCTCCACTTT.

This clonotype was counted many times. The chain couples TRBV11-2 to TRBJ1-1, with no clear D. CDR1 is SGHAT, CDR2 FQNNGV, per germline. With 11 bases removed from V and 11 bases from J, the gap between germline ends came to 12 bases. This CDR3 contains 9 residues. CDR3 nucleotides: TGTGCCCAAGGGAGGGTTGCTTTCTTT. Its translation: CAQGRVAFF.

This clonotype appeared many times. This sequence joins TRBV20-1 and TRBJ1-6; a possible D gene is TRBD1 (6 bases). The CDR3 loop spans 20 amino acids. CDR1 and CDR2 (germline): DFQATT, SNEGSKA (reference sequence). Deletions cut 0 bases from V and 2 bases from J, with 23 bases between. CDR3 region: CSARENSGHPVITYNSPLHF. In DNA form, the CDR3 reads TGCAGTGCTAGAGAGAACTCGGGACACCCCGTAATTACCTATAATTCACCCCTCCACTTT.

In its sample, this clonotype was seen many times. This sequence joins TRBV12-5 and TRBJ2-7, with TRBD1 matching over 8 bases. This CDR3 is 16 amino acids long. Trimming cost V 1 base and J 6 bases; bases outside gene matches: 11. The germline CDR1 and CDR2 sequences are LGHNT and FRNRAP. The CDR3 coding sequence is TGTGCTAGTGGTTTGGGCCGCGGACAGGGTTTCGGCGAGCAGTACTTC. Its translation: CASGLGRGQGFGEQYF.

Many counts were recorded for this clonotype. This chain uses TRBV7-2 with TRBJ2-4; 11 nucleotides agree with TRBD1. Unmatched junction bases numbered 2, after V lost 1 base and J lost 6 bases. CDR1 and CDR2 from the germline V gene are SGHTA and FQGNSA. This CDR3 is built from 15 residues. CDR3 residues: CASSLGTGGRNIQYF. The CDR3 DNA is TGTGCCAGCAGCTTAGGGACAGGGGGCCGAAACATTCAGTACTTC.

This clonotype was counted at least ten times. The rearrangement joins TRBV19 to TRBJ1-5; perhaps TRBD1 as D (6 bases). The germline V gene has CDR1 LNHDA and CDR2 SQIVND (reference sequence). The V and J ends lost 3 bases and 1 base respectively, with 13 bases between them. The CDR3 totals 16 residues. CDR3 protein: CASSMFGGLSNQPQHF. The CDR3 DNA is TGTGCCAGTAGTATGTTCGGGGGGCTGAGCAATCAGCCCCAGCATTTT.

The gene calls are TRBV6-1 and TRBJ2-7, with TRBD2 identical over 8 bases. Germline-derived CDR1 and CDR2 are MNHNS and SASEGT. CDR3 length equals 15 residues. Trimming took 5 bases from V and 6 from J; bases not matched to a gene: 12. The CDR3 nucleotides read TGTGCCAGCAGTCCTTCGGGGGGGAGAGGCGGCGAGCAGTACTTC. Translating gives CASSPSGGRGGEQYF.

This clonotype was observed many times. The chain employs TRBV20-1 and TRBJ1-1, with a possible D match to TRBD1 (6 bases). Deletions cut 5 bases from V and 4 bases from J, with 17 bases between. Germline CDR1 and CDR2: DFQATT and SNEGSKA (reference sequence). CDR3 size: 14 residues. The CDR3 sequence is CSARRGALVTEAFF. CDR3 sequence (DNA): TGCAGTGCTCGGCGGGGGGCGCTGGTCACTGAAGCTTTCTTT.

This clonotype was counted ten times or more. CDR3 nucleotide sequence: TGTGCCAGCAGTATATACAGAAACACTGAAGCTTTCTTT. Amino acid sequence: CASSIYRNTEAFF. The V and J genes are TRBV27 and TRBJ1-1; D remains unclear. In germline, CDR1 is MNHEY, CDR2 SMNVEV (reference sequence). The CDR3 runs 13 residues. V lost 5 bases to trimming and J lost 2 bases, with 9 bases between them.

This clonotype has at least ten counts. The J gene is TRBJ1-2, the V gene TRBV5-1; maybe TRBD1 (5 bases). This CDR3 is 15 amino acids long. V was clipped by 4 bases and J by 4 bases, with 17 bases between them. Per germline, CDR1 SGHRS and CDR2 YFSETQ. CDR3 region: CASSPWDPSGYGYTF. The DNA of the CDR3 is TGCGCCAGCAGCCCCTGGGACCCCTCTGGCTATGGCTACACCTTC.

This clonotype was seen at least ten times. This chain uses TRBV6-5 with TRBJ2-2; weak D call: TRBD1 (7 bases). The germline CDR1 and CDR2 sequences are MNHEY and SVGAGI. The CDR3 runs to 15 residues. With 2 bases removed from V and 5 bases from J, the gap between germline ends came to 12 bases. CDR3 nucleotides: TGTGCCAGCAGTTACAGGGCAGGGGGGACCGGGGAGCTGTTTTTT. This gives the protein CASSYRAGGTGELFF.

This clonotype was counted at least ten times. A read error may produce the germline difference seen at one junction end. The chain couples TRBV6-5 to TRBJ1-2; weak D call: TRBD1 (6 bases). The CDR3 extends over 13 amino acids. CDR1 and CDR2 from the germline V gene are MNHEY and SVGAGI. The CDR3 spells CASSLDRTYGYIF. For the CDR3, the DNA is TGTGCCAGCAGTTTAGACAGGACTTATGGCTACATCTTC.

This clonotype was picked up many times. The rearrangement joins TRBV6-2 or TRBV6-3 to TRBJ1-1; D gene uncertain. Per the germline V gene, CDR1 is MNHEY and CDR2 is SVGEGT. The CDR3 is made up of 14 amino acids. V dropped 4 bases and J dropped 1 base, with 10 bases sitting between them. The CDR3 DNA reads TGTGCCAGCAGTTCCCTAAGGAAGAACACTGAAGCTTTCTTT. It specifies CASSSLRKNTEAFF.